Listed below are T cell receptor beta chains from one sample, sequenced in a study of CD8 T cells in Susac syndrome. MiXCR, run by TCRdb on the immunoSEQ multiplex PCR reads, gives a single entry per CDR3 protein. The sample records about 80,000 distinct CDR3 sequences, around 94% being singletons. Sequenced input: CD8+ T cells from PBMCs. These receptor sequences come from a human donor in good health. CDR3s include the opening cysteine and the closing phenylalanine or tryptophan. Fields, in order: J gene, clone size, D gene, V gene, CDR3 DNA, CDR3 protein. A D gene is named only where the DNA matches it firmly. Clone size, where shown, is once, few, many, or a class for clones that have expanded.

>TRBJ2-3|-|-|TRBV7-2
TGTGCCAGCAGCTTGGGGAGGTCAGGCACAGATACGCAGTATTTT
CASSLGRSGTDTQYF
>TRBJ2-7|-|-|TRBV27
TGTGCCAGCAGTCCAGGGGGGGGCTACGAGCAGTACTTC
CASSPGGGYEQYF
>TRBJ2-1|-|TRBD2|TRBV7-8
TGTGCCAGCAGCGCGACTAGCGGGACCCCCTACAATGAGCAGTTCTTC
CASSATSGTPYNEQFF
>TRBJ1-2|-|-|TRBV7-9
TGTGCCAGCAAGTCAGGTCGGGATGGCTACACCTTC
CASKSGRDGYTF
>TRBJ1-1|-|-|TRBV5-4
TGTGCCAGCAGCTCCCCAGACGCGGCGGGCACTGAAGCTTTCTTT
CASSSPDAAGTEAFF
>TRBJ2-5|-|TRBD2|TRBV9
TGTGCCAGCAGCGTAGGACTAGCGGGAGTCACGCAAGAGACCCAGTACTTC
CASSVGLAGVTQETQYF
>TRBJ2-7|-|-|TRBV16
TGTGCCAGCAGCCAATCTGGCAGGGGGGGCGAGCAGTACTTC
CASSQSGRGGEQYF
>TRBJ2-5|few|-|TRBV7-6
TGTGCCAGCAGCTTAGAGGCAGGGCCAGAGACCCAGTACTTC
CASSLEAGPETQYF
>TRBJ1-2|-|-|TRBV9
TGTGCCAGCAGCGTACTCCCCGAGGCGGGGGGTTCTAACTATGGCTACACCTTC
CASSVLPEAGGSNYGYTF
>TRBJ2-1|-|TRBD2|TRBV9
TGTGCCAGCAGCGTAGAGGAGCGGGGCAGCTCCTACAATGAGCAGTTCTTC
CASSVEERGSSYNEQFF
>TRBJ2-5|-|-|TRBV4-1
TGCGCCAGCAGCCCTCACAGGTACCAAGAGACCCAGTACTTC
CASSPHRYQETQYF
>TRBJ1-1|-|TRBD1|TRBV7-9
TGTGCCAGCAGCTTAGCGCTAGGACAGGGGAACGTCGCTTTCTTT
CASSLALGQGNVAFF
>TRBJ2-1|-|-|TRBV4-1
TGCGCCAGCAGCATTAATGAAAACTCCTACAATGAGCAGTTCTTC
CASSINENSYNEQFF
>TRBJ1-2|-|TRBD1|TRBV6-1
TGTGCCAGCAGTTATCAGGACAGGGCCTATGGCTACACCTTC
CASSYQDRAYGYTF
>TRBJ2-1|-|TRBD2|TRBV20-1
TGCAGTGCTAGAGTGGCGGGAGGGCCTTGGAATGAGCAGTTCTTC
CSARVAGGPWNEQFF
>TRBJ1-1|-|-|TRBV27
TGTGCCAGCAGTTTATCGGGAAGCTACACTGAAGCTTTCTTT
CASSLSGSYTEAFF
>TRBJ1-5|-|TRBD1|TRBV20-1
TGCAGTGCTAGAGACCTGGACAGGAGTGCCTATCAGCCCCAGCATTTT
CSARDLDRSAYQPQHF
>TRBJ2-3|-|-|TRBV20-1
TGCAGTGCTAGCCTCGGGGCGGGGAACCCGTCCGATACGCAGTATTTT
CSASLGAGNPSDTQYF
>TRBJ2-5|-|-|TRBV5-1
TGCGCCAGCAGCCCCTACCGACAGAGAGAAGAGACCCAGTACTTC
CASSPYRQREETQYF
>TRBJ2-1|-|-|TRBV7-9
TGTGCCAGCAGCTTAAGGGACCAGGTTAATGAGCAGTTCTTC
CASSLRDQVNEQFF
>TRBJ2-3|-|TRBD2|TRBV28
TGTGCCAGCAGCTCCTGGGAGGGATTCCGAAGTACGCAGTATTTT
CASSSWEGFRSTQYF
>TRBJ2-1|-|TRBD2|TRBV29-1
TGCAGCGTTGAGTCCCTCGACGGGAGGGGTAAATGGAAGCAGTTCTTC
CSVESLDGRGKWKQFF
>TRBJ1-2|-|-|TRBV4-1
TGCGCCAGCAGCCAAGAGACTGGGAATGGCTACACCTTC
CASSQETGNGYTF
>TRBJ2-3|-|TRBD1|TRBV27
TGTGCCAGCAGCCGACTCCGACAGGGATCAGATACGCAGTATTTT
CASSRLRQGSDTQYF